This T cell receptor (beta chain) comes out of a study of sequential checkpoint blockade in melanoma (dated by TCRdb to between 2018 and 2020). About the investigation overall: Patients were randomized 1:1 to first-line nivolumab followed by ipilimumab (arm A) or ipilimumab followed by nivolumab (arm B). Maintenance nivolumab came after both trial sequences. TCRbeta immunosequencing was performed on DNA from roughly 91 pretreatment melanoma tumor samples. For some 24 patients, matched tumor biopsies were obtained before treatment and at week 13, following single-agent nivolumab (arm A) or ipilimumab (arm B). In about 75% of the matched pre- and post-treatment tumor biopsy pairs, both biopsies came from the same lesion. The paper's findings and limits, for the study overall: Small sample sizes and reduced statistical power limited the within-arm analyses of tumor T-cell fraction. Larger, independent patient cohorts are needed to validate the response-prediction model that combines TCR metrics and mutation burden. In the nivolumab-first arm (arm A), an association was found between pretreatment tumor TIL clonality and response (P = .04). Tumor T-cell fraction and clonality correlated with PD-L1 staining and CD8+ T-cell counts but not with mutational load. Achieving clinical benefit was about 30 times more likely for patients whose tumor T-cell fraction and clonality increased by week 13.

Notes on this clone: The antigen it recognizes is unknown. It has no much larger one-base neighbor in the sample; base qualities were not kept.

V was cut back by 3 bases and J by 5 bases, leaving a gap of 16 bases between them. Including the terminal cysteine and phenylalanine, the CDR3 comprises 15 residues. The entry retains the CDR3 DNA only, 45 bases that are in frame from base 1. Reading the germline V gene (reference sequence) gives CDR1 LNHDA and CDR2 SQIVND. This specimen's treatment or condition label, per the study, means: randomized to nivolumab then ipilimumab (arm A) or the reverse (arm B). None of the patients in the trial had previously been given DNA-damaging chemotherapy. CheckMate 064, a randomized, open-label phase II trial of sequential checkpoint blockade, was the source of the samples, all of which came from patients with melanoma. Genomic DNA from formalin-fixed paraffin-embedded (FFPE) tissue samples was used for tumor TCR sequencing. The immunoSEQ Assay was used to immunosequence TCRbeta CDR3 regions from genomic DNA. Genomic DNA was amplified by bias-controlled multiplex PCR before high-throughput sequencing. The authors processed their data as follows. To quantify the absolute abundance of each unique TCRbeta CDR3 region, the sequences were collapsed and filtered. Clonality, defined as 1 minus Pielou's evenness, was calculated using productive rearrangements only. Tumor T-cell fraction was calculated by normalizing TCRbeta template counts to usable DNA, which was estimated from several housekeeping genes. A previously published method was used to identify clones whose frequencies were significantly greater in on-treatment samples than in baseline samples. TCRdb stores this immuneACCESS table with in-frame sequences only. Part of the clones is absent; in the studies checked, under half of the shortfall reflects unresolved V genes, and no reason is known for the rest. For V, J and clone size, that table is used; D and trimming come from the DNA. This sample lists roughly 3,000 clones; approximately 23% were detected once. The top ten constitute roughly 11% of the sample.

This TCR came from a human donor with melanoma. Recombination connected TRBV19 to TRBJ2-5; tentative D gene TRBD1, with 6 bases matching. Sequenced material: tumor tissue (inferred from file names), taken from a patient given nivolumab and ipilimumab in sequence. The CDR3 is CASSMVVGAGETQYF. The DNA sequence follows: TGTGCCAGTAGTATGGTCGTGGGGGCCGGGGAGACCCAGTACTTC.